The text below deals with one T cell receptor (beta chain). Original analysis: Cell counts per sample came from amplifying reference gene primers. Only in-frame clones appear in the TCRdb table, and some are missing; sequencing was by immunoSEQ multiplex PCR. V, J and clone size were drawn from that table, and D and trimming were deduced from the DNA. Altogether approximately 140,000 clones are present, approximately 83% being singletons, with the ten largest covering 1.5% to 2%. The data derive from a study of blood T cell repertoires in COVID-19. Study-wide context: The samples span acute and convalescent COVID-19 from the United States, Italy and Spain. T cells, B-cell-depleted T cells, or PBMCs provided the cDNA or gDNA that served as material.

Germline V lookup: CDR1 LGHNA, CDR2 YSLEER. V was clipped by 3 bases and J by 4 bases, with 15 bases between them. The CDR3 consists of 15 residues. This chain uses TRBV4-3 with TRBJ2-5, with a possible D match to TRBD1 (5 bases). The sample comprised peripheral blood. This TCR derives from a human donor in a cohort sampled during active COVID-19. DNA of the CDR3: TGCGCCAGCAGCCAGTCAGGGCAATTGGGAGAGACCCAGTACTTC. Amino acid sequence: CASSQSGQLGETQYF.